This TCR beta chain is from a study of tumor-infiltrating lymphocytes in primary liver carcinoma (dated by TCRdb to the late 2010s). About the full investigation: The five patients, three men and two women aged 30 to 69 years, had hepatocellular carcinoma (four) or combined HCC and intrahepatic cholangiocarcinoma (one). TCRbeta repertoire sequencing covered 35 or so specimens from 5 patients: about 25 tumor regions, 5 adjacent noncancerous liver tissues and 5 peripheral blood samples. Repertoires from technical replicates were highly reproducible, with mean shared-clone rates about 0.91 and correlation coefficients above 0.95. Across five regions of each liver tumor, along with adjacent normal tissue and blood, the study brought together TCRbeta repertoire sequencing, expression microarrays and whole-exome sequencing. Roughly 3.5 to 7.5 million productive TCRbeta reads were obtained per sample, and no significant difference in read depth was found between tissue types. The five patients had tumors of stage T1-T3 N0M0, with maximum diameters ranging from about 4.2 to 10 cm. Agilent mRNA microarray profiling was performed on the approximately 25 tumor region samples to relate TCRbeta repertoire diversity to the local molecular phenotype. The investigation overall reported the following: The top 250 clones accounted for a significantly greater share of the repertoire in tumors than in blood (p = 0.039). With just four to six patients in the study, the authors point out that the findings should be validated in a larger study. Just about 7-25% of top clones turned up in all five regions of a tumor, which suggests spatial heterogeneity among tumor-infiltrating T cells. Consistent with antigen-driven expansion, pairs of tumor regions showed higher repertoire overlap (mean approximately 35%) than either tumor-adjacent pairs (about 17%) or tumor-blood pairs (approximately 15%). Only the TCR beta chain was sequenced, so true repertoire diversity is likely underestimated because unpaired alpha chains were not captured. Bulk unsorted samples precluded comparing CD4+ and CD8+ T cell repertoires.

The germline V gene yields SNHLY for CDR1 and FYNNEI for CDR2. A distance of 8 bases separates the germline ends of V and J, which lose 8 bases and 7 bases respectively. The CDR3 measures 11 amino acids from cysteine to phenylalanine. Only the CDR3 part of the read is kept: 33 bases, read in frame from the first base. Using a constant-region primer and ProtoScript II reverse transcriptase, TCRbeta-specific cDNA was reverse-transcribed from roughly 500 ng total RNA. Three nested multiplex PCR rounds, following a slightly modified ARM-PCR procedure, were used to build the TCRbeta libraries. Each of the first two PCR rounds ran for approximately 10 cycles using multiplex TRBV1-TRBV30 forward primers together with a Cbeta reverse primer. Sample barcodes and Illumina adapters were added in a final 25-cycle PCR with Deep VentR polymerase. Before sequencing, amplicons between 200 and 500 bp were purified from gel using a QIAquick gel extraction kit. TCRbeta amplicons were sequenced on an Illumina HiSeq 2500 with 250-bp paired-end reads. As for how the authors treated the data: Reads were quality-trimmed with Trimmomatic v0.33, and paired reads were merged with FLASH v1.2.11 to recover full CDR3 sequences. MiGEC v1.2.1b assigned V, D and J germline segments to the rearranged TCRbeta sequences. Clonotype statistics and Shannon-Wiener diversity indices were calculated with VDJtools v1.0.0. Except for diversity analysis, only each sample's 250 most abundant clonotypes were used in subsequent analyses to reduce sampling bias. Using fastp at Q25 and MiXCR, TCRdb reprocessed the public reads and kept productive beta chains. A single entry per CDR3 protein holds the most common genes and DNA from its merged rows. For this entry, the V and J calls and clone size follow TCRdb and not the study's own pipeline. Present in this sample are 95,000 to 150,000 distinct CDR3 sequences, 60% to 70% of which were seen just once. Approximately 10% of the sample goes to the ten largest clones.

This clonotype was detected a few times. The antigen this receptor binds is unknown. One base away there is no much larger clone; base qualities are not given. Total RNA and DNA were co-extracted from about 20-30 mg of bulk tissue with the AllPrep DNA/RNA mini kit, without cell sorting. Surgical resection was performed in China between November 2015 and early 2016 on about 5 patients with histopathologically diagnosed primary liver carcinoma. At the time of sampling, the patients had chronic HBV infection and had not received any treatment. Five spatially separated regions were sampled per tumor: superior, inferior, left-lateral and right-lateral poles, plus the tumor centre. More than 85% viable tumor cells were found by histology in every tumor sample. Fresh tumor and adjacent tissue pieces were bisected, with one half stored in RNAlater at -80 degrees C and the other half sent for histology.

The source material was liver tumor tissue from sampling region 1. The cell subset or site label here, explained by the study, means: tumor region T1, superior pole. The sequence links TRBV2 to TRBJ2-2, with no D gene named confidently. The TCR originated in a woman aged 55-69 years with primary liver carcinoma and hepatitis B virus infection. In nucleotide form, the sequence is TGTGCCAGCTCGAGGAACGGGGAGCTGTTTTTT. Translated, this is CASSRNGELFF.